The T cell receptor (beta chain) described here comes from a study of tumor-infiltrating lymphocytes in oesophageal squamous cell carcinoma. TCRdb passed the PCR reads through MiXCR, listing each CDR3 protein once. Among more than 7,000 distinct CDR3 sequences listed, approximately 14% were seen once. The CDR3 comprises 12 residues, both ends counted. On this clonotype: Lacking the conserved final phenylalanine or tryptophan, this CDR3 likely reflects a read error. It is unclear where the CDR3 begins or ends on the DNA, so no DNA is shown, and the CDR3 is as TCRdb lists it.

V gene TRBV12-3 or TRBV12-4 combines with J gene TRBJ2-4. The TCR sequence derives from a male donor with esophageal squamous cell carcinoma. Sequenced: blood. CDR3 protein: CASSFVVYEEYL.